This T cell receptor (beta chain) was identified during a study of blood T cell repertoires in COVID-19 (dated by TCRdb to about 2020). Broadly, across the study: Collaborator samples came from the United States, Italy and Spain and covered acute and convalescent phases of COVID-19. The repertoires were released in a freely available public database intended as a resource for research on the immune response to SARS-CoV-2. HLA class I and class II types, where available, came from metadata supplied by the sample provider rather than from assay-based typing. The samples were drawn from two sources: the first 160 participants of the ongoing ImmuneRACE study, and about 1,300 subjects contributed by 6 global collaborators. The sample metadata nearly always contained a de-identified subject ID, COVID-19 status, age in years and sex. The prospective study material was composed of cDNA or gDNA derived from T cells, B-cell-depleted T cells, or PBMCs. The dataset comprised deeply sampled blood TCRbeta repertoires from subjects exposed to, actively infected with, or recovered from COVID-19.

TCRbeta CDR3 regions were amplified from genomic DNA using the immunoSEQ Assay, a bias-controlled multiplex PCR. The paper's processing steps were these. The number of nucleated cells in each sample was estimated from the amplification of reference gene primers within the assay. Sequence reads were collapsed and filtered to measure the absolute abundance of every unique TCRbeta CDR3 rearrangement. For each sample, productive Simpson clonality was calculated by taking the square root of Simpson's diversity index across productive rearrangements. What TCRdb holds here is the immuneACCESS table cut down to in-frame rearrangements. Part of the clones is not present; checked against another copy, under half of the missing clones reflect an unresolved V gene, and the others are unexplained. V and J calls and clone size are given by that table; D and trimming were obtained from the DNA. The sample includes around 150,000 clones, with more than 70% observed a single time. The ten biggest clones cover less than 3% of the sample.

Comments on this clone: Its specific antigen is unknown. Base-call qualities are not available, and no considerably larger clone is one nucleotide away.

CDR3 length: 17 amino acids, cysteine to phenylalanine. The only DNA kept is the CDR3, 51 bases in frame from the first base. Trimming removed 0 bases from V and 4 bases from J; the gene matches leave 5 bases unexplained. The germline V gene provides CDR1 LGHNA and CDR2 YNFKEQ. Paper-wide results and their limitations: How much clinical and demographic metadata was included differed by source and by participant, and the metadata was provided uncurated.

Whole blood was collected in K2EDTA tubes by collaborating institutions according to the institutions' own protocols. Collaborator samples were shipped for TCRbeta analysis as frozen whole blood, isolated PBMCs, or DNA extracted from either sample type. The receptor chain draws on TRBV4-2 and TRBJ2-1; 11 central bases correspond to TRBD2. The sequenced sample consisted of peripheral blood. The sequence came from a man aged 55 to 70 with acute or convalescent COVID-19. DNA sequence: TGTGCCAGCAGCCAAGAACGCCTAGCGGGGGGATACAATGAGCAGTTCTTC. It encodes CASSQERLAGGYNEQFF.